The 7 T cell receptor beta chains given below trace back to one sample, sequenced in a study of blood T cell repertoires in COVID-19. Produced via immunoSEQ multiplex PCR; TCRdb's table is partial and in-frame only. The top ten hold under 45% of the sample, which has about 80,000 clones, 82% seen once. The sequencing sample was made of peripheral blood. Receptors were obtained from a woman aged 70-85 years with acute or convalescent COVID-19.

This chain connects TRBV5-1 to TRBJ1-6; D ambiguous. The CDR3 length is 14 residues. The germline gives CDR1 SGHRS, CDR2 YFSETQ. The ends were cut back, 0 bases at V and 7 bases at J, with 8 bases in the middle. CDR3 DNA sequence: TGCGCCAGCAGCTTGGGGTCGAGGAATTCACCCCTCCACTTT. Translating it yields CASSLGSRNSPLHF.

CDR3 coding DNA: TGTGCCAGCAGCTTGGGGGACAGGGCGGGAGAGCAGTTCTTC. This translates into CASSLGDRAGEQFF. The rearrangement uses TRBV5-6 and TRBJ2-1; TRBD1 matches 9 bases. The germline V gene encodes CDR1 SGHDT and CDR2 YYEEEE. CDR3 length: 14 amino acids. The junction had 5 bases not matched to a gene; V was cut back by 0 bases and J by 10 bases. The whole variable domain, filled in from reference TRBV5-6 and TRBJ2-1, reads DAGVTQSPTHLIKTRGQQVTLRCSPKSGHDTVSWYQQALGQGPQFIFQYYEEEERQRGNFPDRFSGHQFPNYSSELNVNALLLGDSALYLCASSLGDRAGEQFFGPGTRLTVL.

The genes are TRBV9 and TRBJ2-5, with TRBD2 identical over 10 bases. This CDR3 comprises 22 residues. Trimming took 0 bases from V and 2 from J; bases not matched to a gene: 22. The germline CDR1 and CDR2 sequences are SGDLS and YYNGEE. Written as DNA, the CDR3 is TGTGCCAGCAGCGTAGGCCGACCAGGGCTAGCGGGAGTAACATTTCAACAAGAGACCCAGTACTTC. This sequence encodes CASSVGRPGLAGVTFQQETQYF.

This clone was seen more than once but under ten times. V and J are TRBV4-1 and TRBJ2-7; 9 nucleotides line up with TRBD1. CDR3 length equals 15 residues. Losses at the gene ends were 6 bases for V and 3 bases for J; bases not matched to a gene: 9. Germline CDR1 is MGHRA and CDR2 is YSYEKL. In nucleotides, the CDR3 is TGCGCCAGCAGAACCGGGACAGGGCAGTTCTACGAGCAGTACTTC. It codes for CASRTGTGQFYEQYF.

V gene TRBV6-2 or TRBV6-3 combines with J gene TRBJ1-5; D unclear. This CDR3 has 12 residues. V dropped 2 bases and J dropped 5 bases, with 4 bases sitting between them. The germline CDR1 and CDR2 sequences are MNHEY and SVGEGT. CDR3 protein: CASSYPYQPQHF. CDR3 bases: TGTGCCAGCAGTTACCCCTATCAGCCCCAGCATTTT.

This sequence joins TRBV27 and TRBJ1-1, with 9 bases fitting TRBD1. This CDR3 is built from 15 residues. Germline CDR1 MNHEY, CDR2 SMNVEV (reference sequence). With V trimmed by 7 bases and J by 4 bases, 10 bases remained unmatched. CDR3 bases: TGTGCCAGCAAAATGACGGGGGGACAGGGCACTGAAGCTTTCTTT. The encoded protein is CASKMTGGQGTEAFF.

The CDR3: CASSLMTGGYQETQYF. Here the CDR3 DNA reads TGTGCCAGCAGCTTGATGACAGGGGGCTACCAAGAGACCCAGTACTTC. The chain links TRBV5-4 to TRBJ2-5; TRBD1 matches at 10 bases. Trimming removed 1 base from V and 0 bases from J; junction bases left unmatched: 3. CDR1 is SGHNT, CDR2 YYREEE, per germline (reference sequence). The CDR3 consists of 16 residues.